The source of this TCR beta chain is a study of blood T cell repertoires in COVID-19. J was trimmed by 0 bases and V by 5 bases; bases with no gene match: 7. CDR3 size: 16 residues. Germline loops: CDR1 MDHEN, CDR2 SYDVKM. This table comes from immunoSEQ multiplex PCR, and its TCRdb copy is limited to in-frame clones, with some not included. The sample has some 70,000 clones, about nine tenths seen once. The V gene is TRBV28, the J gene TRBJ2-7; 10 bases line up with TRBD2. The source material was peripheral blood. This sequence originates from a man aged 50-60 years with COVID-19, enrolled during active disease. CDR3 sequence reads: CASSESSGSDSYEQYF. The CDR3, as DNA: TGTGCCAGCAGTGAATCTAGCGGGAGCGACTCCTACGAGCAGTACTTC.